The entry that follows covers one TCR beta chain sequence. What it binds is unknown. Time point meaning: baseline pretreatment blood. Treatment: 15 Gy SBRT to primary tumor, nephrectomy 4 weeks later. This sample was included in a study of radiation and T cells in renal cell carcinoma. Study-wide results and limits: No pretreatment tumor biopsies were available for baseline clonotypes.

CDR1 SGHRS and CDR2 YFSETQ come from the germline V gene. CDR3 length: 15 amino acids. Trimming cost V 4 bases and J 0 bases, with 12 bases left between them. TCRdb's copy holds only in-frame clones and misses some; the assay was immunoSEQ multiplex PCR. The data hold over 85,000 clones, with under 90% observed a single time. The sample here was blood, taken from a patient whose treatment included radiotherapy and nephrectomy. The chain has TRBV5-1 and TRBJ2-3; weak D call: TRBD2 (6 bases). This sequence was found in a man aged 60 to 75 with renal cell carcinoma. The CDR3 loop reads CASSGGLMSTDTQYF. CDR3 in DNA: TGCGCCAGCAGCGGGGGGTTAATGAGCACAGATACGCAGTATTTT.